These T cell receptor beta chains were read from a single sample in a study of PD-L1 blockade in urothelial cancer. Method: immunoSEQ multiplex PCR; TCRdb's copy keeps in-frame clones and lacks some. Here the sample spans over 100,000 clones, under 95% being singletons. This material consisted of PBMCs, taken around atezolizumab (anti-PD-L1) treatment. The source is a man between 60 and 75 years old with urothelial cancer. Each CDR3 is given with its conserved first and last residue. D genes are given only for firm matches. Only part of the rows carry a size: once, few, many, or a class if the clone is expanded.

>.|TRBJ2-3|12|TRBV7-3|TRBD1
TGTGCCAGCAGCCCCGGGACAGGGGCGCAGTATTTT
CASSPGTGAQYF
>.|TRBJ2-7|15|TRBV19|TRBD1
TGTGCCAGTAGTATAGGGGAAGGGGGCTCCAACGAGCAGTACTTC
CASSIGEGGSNEQYF
>.|TRBJ2-1|14|TRBV4-1|TRBD1
TGCGCCAGCAGCCAAGCCGGACAGGTCAATGAGCAGTTCTTC
CASSQAGQVNEQFF
>.|TRBJ2-3|15|TRBV7-2|TRBD2
TGTGCCAGCAGTTGGGGACTAGCGGGGGGAAGTACGCAGTATTTT
CASSWGLAGGSTQYF
>.|TRBJ1-2|13|TRBV5-1|TRBD1
TGCGCCAGCAGCCTGGGACAGGGTGGCGGCTACACCTTC
CASSLGQGGGYTF
>.|TRBJ2-7|14|TRBV7-2|.
TGTGCCAGCACCCCCTCCGGGGGTCGGACCGAGCAGTACTTC
CASTPSGGRTEQYF
>.|TRBJ1-5|16|TRBV19|.
TGTGCCAGTAGTACTTCTCGGGGAGGAAGCAATCAGCCCCAGCATTTT
CASSTSRGGSNQPQHF
>.|TRBJ2-7|16|TRBV19|TRBD2
TGTGCCAGTAGTGCCCCCCAGCCGGGAGGGATAAACGAGCAGTACTTC
CASSAPQPGGINEQYF
>.|TRBJ2-2|13|TRBV7-9|.
TGTGCCAGCAGCCTACAGAGTGCCGGGGAGCTGTTTTTT
CASSLQSAGELFF
>.|TRBJ2-3|17|TRBV6-4|TRBD1
TGTGCCAGCAGTGACTCTCAGGGGGTTCGGGGCACAGATACGCAGTATTTT
CASSDSQGVRGTDTQYF
>few|TRBJ2-5|13|TRBV7-9|TRBD2
TGTGCCAGCAGCTTACTAGCGGAAGAGACCCAGTACTTC
CASSLLAEETQYF
>.|TRBJ1-2|14|TRBV7-6|TRBD1
TGTGCCAGCAGCTTGGCCCGGACAGGCTATGGCTACACCTTC
CASSLARTGYGYTF
>.|TRBJ1-6|15|TRBV5-6|.
TGTGCCAGCAGCCCGGGGAGGTCCTATAATTCACCCCTCCACTTT
CASSPGRSYNSPLHF
>.|TRBJ2-5|17|TRBV25-1|TRBD2
TGTGCCAGCAGTGAATCTACGGGGCTAGCGGACCAAGAGACCCAGTACTTC
CASSESTGLADQETQYF
>.|TRBJ2-7|13|TRBV19|TRBD1
TGTGCCAGTAGTGCCGGGACAGGGCTGGAGCAGTACTTC
CASSAGTGLEQYF
>.|TRBJ2-5|17|TRBV15|TRBD2
TGTGCCACCAGCAGAGTTCACAGCGGGATAGGCCCCGCGACCCAGTACTTC
CATSRVHSGIGPATQYF
>.|TRBJ1-3|16|TRBV19|.
TGTGCCAGTACCGAGATGAGGGTCAGCTCTGGAAACACCATATATTTT
CASTEMRVSSGNTIYF
>.|TRBJ1-5|16|TRBV7-9|.
TGTGCCAGCAGCTTAGCTACAGGGAGGGGCCGGCAGCCCCAGCATTTT
CASSLATGRGRQPQHF
>.|TRBJ2-2|15|TRBV27|TRBD1
TGTGCCAGCAGTCCCTGGGACAGGGGAACTGGGGAGCTGTTTTTT
CASSPWDRGTGELFF
>.|TRBJ1-2|11|TRBV28|TRBD1
TGTGCCAGCAGTTCCCGGACAGGGCACACCTTC
CASSSRTGHTF
>.|TRBJ2-7|15|TRBV11-3|.
TGTGCCAGCAGCTCCTCGACAGATCCATTACACGAGCAGTACTTC
CASSSSTDPLHEQYF
>.|TRBJ2-7|15|TRBV5-1|TRBD1
TGCGCCAGCAGCTTGGTGCCCGACAGGGTCTACGAGCAGTACTTC
CASSLVPDRVYEQYF
>few|TRBJ2-2|14|TRBV14|.
TGTGCCAGCAGCCAAGAACGGAGCTTCGGGGAGCTGTTTTTT
CASSQERSFGELFF
>.|TRBJ2-4|15|TRBV5-1|TRBD1
TGCGCCAGCAGCTTCGGTGGGACAGAATCCCCCCTATTGGACTTC
CASSFGGTESPLLDF
>.|TRBJ2-3|13|TRBV7-2|.
TGTGCCAGCAGCCCACCAGCCGGGTTGGCGCAGTATTTT
CASSPPAGLAQYF
>.|TRBJ1-5|14|TRBV19|.
TGTGCCAGTAGTACGTCCGGGGGCAATCAGCCCCAGCATTTT
CASSTSGGNQPQHF
>few|TRBJ1-1|15|TRBV4-2|TRBD1
TGTGCCAGCAGCCAAGATCAGGGGGAGACCACTGAAGCTTTCTTT
CASSQDQGETTEAFF
>few|TRBJ2-1|16|TRBV27|TRBD2
TGTGCCAGCAGTTTGATGTGGACTAGCGGGTACAATGAGCAGTTCTTC
CASSLMWTSGYNEQFF
>.|TRBJ2-3|13|TRBV5-4|TRBD1
TGTGCCAGCAGCTTGACAGGGGGCGATACGCAGTATTTT
CASSLTGGDTQYF
>.|TRBJ2-1|14|TRBV7-2|.
TGTGCCAGCAGCTTAGTTCGCTCTCTAAATGAGCAGTTCTTC
CASSLVRSLNEQFF
>.|TRBJ2-7|14|TRBV5-1|.
TGCGCCAGCAGCCTAGGCAAGGGGTACTACGAGCAGTACTTC
CASSLGKGYYEQYF
>.|TRBJ2-1|18|TRBV4-2|TRBD2
TGTGCCAGCAGCCAAGTTTCGCTAGCGGGAGGTTCCTACAATGAGCAGTTCTTC
CASSQVSLAGGSYNEQFF
>.|TRBJ2-1|17|TRBV6-1|TRBD2
TGTGCCAGCAGTGAATATGGGACTAGGAAAGGGGACAATGAGCAGTTCTTC
CASSEYGTRKGDNEQFF
>.|TRBJ1-2|12|TRBV12-5|.
TGTGCTAGTGGACCCGACAGAGATGGCTACACCTTC
CASGPDRDGYTF
>many|TRBJ2-3|12|TRBV19|.
TGTGCCAGTAGACTAGCTGGGGATACGCAGTATTTT
CASRLAGDTQYF
>.|TRBJ1-2|15|TRBV7-2|.
TGTGCCAGCAGCAGCGCAGGGATACATCGGGATGGCTACACCTTC
CASSSAGIHRDGYTF
>.|TRBJ1-1|13|TRBV29-1|.
TGCAGCGTTCGGACAGATTTGAACACTGAAGCTTTCTTT
CSVRTDLNTEAFF
>.|TRBJ2-7|17|TRBV11-2|.
TGTGCCAGCAGCGCGCTAGTCCACAGGGGGGGCTCCTACGAGCAGTACTTC
CASSALVHRGGSYEQYF
>.|TRBJ2-1|15|TRBV5-1|TRBD2
TGCGCCAGCAGCCTGACTAGCGGGGCGTACAATGAGCAGTTCTTC
CASSLTSGAYNEQFF
>.|TRBJ1-5|15|TRBV6-1|.
TGTGCCAGCAGTGAGGGAGGAAATAGCAATCAGCCCCAGCATTTT
CASSEGGNSNQPQHF
>.|TRBJ1-5|15|TRBV7-2|.
TGTGCCAGCAGCTTAGGGCGGGGGGGCAATCAGCCCCAGCATTTT
CASSLGRGGNQPQHF
>.|TRBJ2-7|12|TRBV29-1|.
TGCAGCGGGCAGATCACAGGGAACGAGCAGTACTTC
CSGQITGNEQYF
>.|TRBJ2-3|15|TRBV6-4|TRBD1
TGTGCCAGCAGTGACTCGACAGGGGGCGCAGATACGCAGTATTTT
CASSDSTGGADTQYF
>.|TRBJ1-6|17|TRBV28|.
TGTGCCAGCAGTTTACACGGGGGGAGTTCCTATAATTCACCCCTCCACTTT
CASSLHGGSSYNSPLHF
>.|TRBJ1-5|15|TRBV28|.
TGTGCCAGCAGTTTACCCGGACAGAGCAATCAGCCCCAGCATTTT
CASSLPGQSNQPQHF
>.|TRBJ1-1|11|TRBV20-1|.
TGCAGTGCTTATAGGTTAGGGAGAGCTTTCTTT
CSAYRLGRAFF
>.|TRBJ1-4|13|TRBV25-1|TRBD1
TGTGCCAGCAGGACAGGGGGAGATGAAAAACTGTTTTTT
CASRTGGDEKLFF
>.|TRBJ2-3|13|TRBV25-1|TRBD1
TGTGCCATCCGGACAGGGGTGACAGATACGCAGTATTTT
CAIRTGVTDTQYF
>few|TRBJ2-1|13|TRBV6-5|TRBD2
TGTGCCAGCATCCCTAGCGGGGGGTTTGAGCAGTTCTTC
CASIPSGGFEQFF
>.|TRBJ2-7|11|TRBV20-1|TRBD2
TGCAGTGCTAGTCTGGGAGGGAGGCAGTACTTC
CSASLGGRQYF
>.|TRBJ2-7|14|TRBV19|TRBD2
TGTGCCAGTAGTCAGGGGGGACTAGCCGCCGAGCAGTACTTC
CASSQGGLAAEQYF